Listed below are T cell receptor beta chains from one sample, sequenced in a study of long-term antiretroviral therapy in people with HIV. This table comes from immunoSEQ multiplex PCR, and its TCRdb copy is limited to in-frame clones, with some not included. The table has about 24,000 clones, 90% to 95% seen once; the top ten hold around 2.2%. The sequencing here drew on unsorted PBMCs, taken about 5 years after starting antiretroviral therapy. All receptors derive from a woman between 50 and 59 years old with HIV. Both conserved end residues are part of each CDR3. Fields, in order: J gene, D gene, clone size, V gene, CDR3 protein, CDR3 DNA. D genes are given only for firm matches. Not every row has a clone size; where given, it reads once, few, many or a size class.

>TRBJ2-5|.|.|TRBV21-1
CASSNLDSGETQYF
TGTGCCAGCAGCAATCTGGACAGCGGGGAGACCCAGTACTTC
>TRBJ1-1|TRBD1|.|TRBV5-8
CASSLVFSGGSNTEAFF
TGTGCCAGCAGCTTGGTTTTTTCAGGGGGATCGAACACTGAAGCTTTCTTT
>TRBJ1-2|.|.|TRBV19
CASNPLGQPLGYTF
TGTGCCAGTAATCCCCTTGGGCAGCCTCTTGGCTACACCTTC
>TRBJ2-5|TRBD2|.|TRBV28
CATKLAGVLVETQYF
TGTGCCACCAAGTTAGCGGGAGTATTGGTAGAGACCCAGTACTTC
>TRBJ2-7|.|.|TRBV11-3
CASSLGGTDEQYF
TGTGCCAGCAGCTTAGGAGGGACCGACGAGCAGTACTTC
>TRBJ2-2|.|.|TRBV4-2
CASSQEGPGALTGELFF
TGTGCCAGCAGCCAAGAGGGGCCGGGAGCGCTCACCGGGGAGCTGTTTTTT
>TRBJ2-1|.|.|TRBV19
CASSSYVGTGTEQFF
TGTGCCAGTAGTAGCTATGTGGGGACCGGGACTGAGCAGTTCTTC
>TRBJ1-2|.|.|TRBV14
CASSQQPLYGYTF
TGTGCCAGCAGCCAACAACCGCTCTATGGCTACACCTTC
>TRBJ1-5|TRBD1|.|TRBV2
CASSGTGWGQPQHF
TGTGCCAGCAGCGGGACAGGCTGGGGGCAGCCCCAGCATTTT
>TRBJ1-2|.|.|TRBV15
CATSEQGDYGYTF
TGTGCCACCAGCGAACAGGGCGACTATGGCTACACCTTC
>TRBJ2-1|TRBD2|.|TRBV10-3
CAISDTWTSGLINEQFF
TGTGCCATCAGTGACACCTGGACTAGCGGGCTAATCAATGAGCAGTTCTTC
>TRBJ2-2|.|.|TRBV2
CAGGGAGGTGELFF
TGTGCCGGAGGAGGAGCGGGCGGCACCGGGGAGCTGTTTTTT
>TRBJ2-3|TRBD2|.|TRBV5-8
CASSLAGGPRTDTQYF
TGTGCCAGCAGCCTAGCGGGAGGGCCTCGTACAGATACGCAGTATTTT
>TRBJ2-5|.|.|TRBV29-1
CSAGQYQETQYF
TGCAGCGCCGGACAGTACCAAGAGACCCAGTACTTC
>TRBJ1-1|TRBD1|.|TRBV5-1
CASSQDRGEAFF
TGCGCCAGCAGCCAGGACAGGGGCGAAGCTTTCTTT
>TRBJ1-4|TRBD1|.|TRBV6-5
CASRTGAENEKLFF
TGTGCCAGCAGGACAGGGGCGGAGAATGAAAAACTGTTTTTT
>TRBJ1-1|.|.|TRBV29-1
CSVEDQGQNTEAFF
TGCAGCGTTGAGGATCAGGGGCAGAACACTGAAGCTTTCTTT
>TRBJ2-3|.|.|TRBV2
CASNNREPDTQYF
TGTGCCAGCAATAACAGGGAACCCGATACGCAGTATTTT
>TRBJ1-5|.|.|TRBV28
CASMPSTGAVGDPQHF
TGTGCCAGCATGCCTTCGACAGGTGCCGTTGGTGATCCCCAGCATTTT
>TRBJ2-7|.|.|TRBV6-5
CASSYQRAYEQYF
TGTGCCAGCAGTTACCAGCGGGCCTACGAGCAGTACTTC
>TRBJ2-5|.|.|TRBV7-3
CASSSTGDQETQYF
TGTGCCAGCAGCTCGACAGGAGATCAAGAGACCCAGTACTTC
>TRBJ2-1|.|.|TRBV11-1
CASSFWVRGSGNEQFF
TGTGCCAGCAGCTTTTGGGTTCGGGGGAGCGGCAATGAGCAGTTCTTC
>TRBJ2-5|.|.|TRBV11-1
CASSLWRQETQYF
TGTGCCAGCAGCTTATGGCGCCAAGAGACCCAGTACTTC
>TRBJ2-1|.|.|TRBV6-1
CASSSGVYNEQFF
TGTGCCAGCAGTTCCGGCGTCTACAATGAGCAGTTCTTC
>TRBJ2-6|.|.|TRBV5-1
CASAVQSGANVLTF
TGCGCCAGCGCCGTACAGTCTGGGGCCAACGTCCTGACTTTC
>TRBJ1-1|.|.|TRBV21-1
CASSVAVANNRTEAFF
TGTGCCAGCAGCGTGGCTGTAGCTAACAATCGCACTGAAGCTTTCTTT
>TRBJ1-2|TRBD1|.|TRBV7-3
CASSPNAGQNYGYTF
TGTGCCAGCAGCCCTAACGCGGGACAGAACTATGGCTACACCTTC
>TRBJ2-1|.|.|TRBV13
CASSLDNEQFF
TGTGCCAGCAGCCTCGACAATGAGCAGTTCTTC
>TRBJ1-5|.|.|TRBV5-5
CASSLGQWYSNQPQHF
TGTGCCAGCAGCTTGGGACAGTGGTATAGCAATCAGCCCCAGCATTTT
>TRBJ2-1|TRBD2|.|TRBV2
CASSETSGTYNEQFF
TGTGCCAGCAGCGAAACTAGCGGGACATACAATGAGCAGTTCTTC
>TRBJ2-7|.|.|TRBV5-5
CASSLGDSPYEQYF
TGTGCCAGCAGCTTGGGAGACAGTCCCTACGAGCAGTACTTC
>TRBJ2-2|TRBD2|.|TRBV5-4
CASSLKREPTGELFF
TGTGCCAGCAGCTTGAAGCGGGAGCCGACCGGGGAGCTGTTTTTT
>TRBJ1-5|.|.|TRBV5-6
CASSWGGYSNQPQHF
TGTGCCAGCAGCTGGGGCGGATATAGCAATCAGCCCCAGCATTTT
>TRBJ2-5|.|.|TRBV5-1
CASSSGDSGTQYF
TGCGCCAGCAGCAGTGGTGATTCCGGGACCCAGTACTTC
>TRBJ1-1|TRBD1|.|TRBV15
CATRQGNTEAFF
TGTGCCACTAGACAGGGTAACACTGAAGCTTTCTTT
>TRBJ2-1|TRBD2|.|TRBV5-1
CASSLAPAGVYNEQFF
TGCGCCAGCAGCTTGGCCCCGGCGGGAGTCTACAATGAGCAGTTCTTC
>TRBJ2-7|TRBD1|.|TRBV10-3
CAISDKSRQGLDEQYF
TGTGCCATCAGTGACAAATCGAGACAGGGTTTAGACGAGCAGTACTTC
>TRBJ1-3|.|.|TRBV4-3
CASSQEEGGHSGNTIYF
TGCGCCAGCAGCCAAGAGGAAGGGGGTCACTCTGGAAACACCATATATTTT
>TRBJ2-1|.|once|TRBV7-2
CASSRGVSRYNEQFF
TGTGCCAGCAGCCGAGGCGTCTCCCGATACAATGAGCAGTTCTTC
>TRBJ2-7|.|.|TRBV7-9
CASSLTPYEQYF
TGTGCCAGCAGCTTAACCCCCTACGAGCAGTACTTC
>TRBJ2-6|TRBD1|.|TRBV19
CASMTGAGANVLTF
TGTGCCAGTATGACAGGGGCCGGGGCCAACGTCCTGACTTTC
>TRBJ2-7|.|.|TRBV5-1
CASSLVTQGSYEQYF
TGCGCCAGCAGCTTGGTAACCCAGGGCTCCTACGAGCAGTACTTC
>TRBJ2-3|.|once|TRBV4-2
CASSQPGTFYGTGTTDTQYF
TGTGCCAGCAGCCAACCAGGGACCTTCTACGGGACTGGTACCACAGATACGCAGTATTTT
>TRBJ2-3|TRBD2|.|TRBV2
CASSLTGGITDTQYF
TGTGCCAGCAGTTTAACGGGAGGTATTACAGATACGCAGTATTTT
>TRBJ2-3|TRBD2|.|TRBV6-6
CASSLGLDSYFDTQYF
TGTGCCAGCAGTCTCGGACTAGACTCTTATTTTGATACGCAGTATTTT
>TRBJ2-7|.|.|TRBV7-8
CASSLGQGGSYEQYF
TGTGCCAGCAGCCTGGGGCAGGGAGGCTCCTACGAGCAGTACTTC
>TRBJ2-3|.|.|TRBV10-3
CAISEGPGFPDTQYF
TGTGCCATCAGTGAGGGCCCCGGATTCCCAGATACGCAGTATTTT
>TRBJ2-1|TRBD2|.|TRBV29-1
CSVQPTSGSYNEQFF
TGCAGCGTCCAACCGACTAGCGGCTCCTACAATGAGCAGTTCTTC
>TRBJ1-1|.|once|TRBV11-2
CASSLDLRTSTEAFF
TGTGCCAGCAGTCTCGATTTACGGACATCCACTGAAGCTTTCTTT
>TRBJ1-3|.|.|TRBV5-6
CASGWGVSGNTIYF
TGTGCCAGCGGCTGGGGGGTCTCTGGAAACACCATATATTTT